These T cell receptor beta chains were read from a single sample in a study of blood T cell repertoires in COVID-19. This table comes from immunoSEQ multiplex PCR, and its TCRdb copy is limited to in-frame clones, with some not included. The sample has about 260,000 clones; 88% are singletons. Material: PBMCs or T cells enriched from blood (not recorded which). These receptors all come from a woman aged 50 to 60 who had recovered from COVID-19. The CDR3 runs from the conserved cysteine through the conserved F or W. A D gene is named only where the DNA matches it firmly. Only part of the rows carry a size: once, few, many, or a class if the clone is expanded.

abundance	v_gene	j_gene	d_gene	CDR3nt	CDR3aa
.	TRBV11-2	TRBJ1-4	.	TGTGCCAGCAGCCCCGTAGAGGCCGATGAAAAACTGTTTTTT	CASSPVEADEKLFF
.	TRBV10-2	TRBJ1-2	TRBD1	TGCGCCAGCAGTGATCGCGAGACAGGGGCTAACTATGGCTACACCTTC	CASSDRETGANYGYTF
.	TRBV7-2	TRBJ2-7	.	TGTGCCAGCAGCGGCGGCGGCGGGGGAGGGGGTCGCGAGCAGTACTTC	CASSGGGGGGGREQYF
.	TRBV30	TRBJ1-4	TRBD1	TGTGCCTGGGACGAGACAGGGGGTAATGAAAAACTGTTTTTT	CAWDETGGNEKLFF
few	TRBV7-8	TRBJ1-2	TRBD1	TGTGCCAGCACCCTCCAACTGGGGACAGGGGACCTCTATGGCTACACCTTC	CASTLQLGTGDLYGYTF
.	TRBV5-4	TRBJ2-1	.	TGTGCCAGCACCCAAGTACCTGACTACCATCTTCAGTTCTTC	CASTQVPDYHLQFF
.	TRBV10-3	TRBJ2-7	.	TGTGCCATCAGTGCTGGACTGGGGGGCTCCTACGAGCAGTACTTC	CAISAGLGGSYEQYF
.	TRBV6-2/TRBV6-3	TRBJ2-1	.	TGTGCCAGCAGTGTACTAGCATTACCTGAGCAGTTCTTC	CASSVLALPEQFF
.	TRBV4-1	TRBJ2-1	TRBD2	TGCGCCAGCAGCCAACGAACTAGCGGGAGCATTAGTGGTGAGCAGTTCTTC	CASSQRTSGSISGEQFF
few	TRBV7-2	TRBJ2-3	TRBD2	TGTGCCAGCAGCGCCAGACTAGCGGGTGGTATAGATACGCAGTATTTT	CASSARLAGGIDTQYF
.	TRBV6-5	TRBJ1-5	TRBD1	TGTGCCAGCAGCAAAGACAGGGCGGGCAATCAGCCCCAGCATTTT	CASSKDRAGNQPQHF
few	TRBV2	TRBJ1-3	.	TGTGCCAGCAGTGAACCAAGGAGTGGAAACACCATATATTTT	CASSEPRSGNTIYF
.	TRBV2	TRBJ1-5	TRBD1	TGTGCCAGCAGCCGCATCCGTGGACAGGCCGGAAGCAATCAGCCCCAGCATTTT	CASSRIRGQAGSNQPQHF
.	TRBV5-1	TRBJ1-1	.	TGCGCCAGCAGCTCCCTAACCGGGGGGAACACTGAAGCTTTCTTT	CASSSLTGGNTEAFF
.	TRBV5-1	TRBJ2-1	TRBD2	TGCGCCAGCAGCTTGGGGACTAGCTCCTACAATGAGCAGTTCTTC	CASSLGTSSYNEQFF
.	TRBV24-1	TRBJ2-3	.	TGTGCCACCAGTGATAGCGGGAGCACAGATACGCAGTATTTT	CATSDSGSTDTQYF
.	TRBV6-2/TRBV6-3	TRBJ1-1	.	TGTGCCAGCAGTTACCGGACACGTACTCTGAACACTGAAGCTTTCTTT	CASSYRTRTLNTEAFF
.	TRBV4-2	TRBJ1-5	.	TGTGCCAGCAGCCAAGATATATTGGGTACAGGGAGAAATCAGCCCCAGCATTTT	CASSQDILGTGRNQPQHF
.	TRBV7-2	TRBJ1-6	TRBD1	TGTGCCAGCAGCTTAGTAACAGGGGGCAGAACACCCCTCCACTTT	CASSLVTGGRTPLHF
once	TRBV5-1	TRBJ2-3	TRBD1	TGCGCCAGCAGCTTGGGACAGGGGAGCACAGATACGCAGTATTTT	CASSLGQGSTDTQYF
.	TRBV2	TRBJ2-7	.	TGTGCCAGCAGTGCCGTCGCTAGGGGGGAGCAGTACTTC	CASSAVARGEQYF
.	TRBV6-2/TRBV6-3	TRBJ2-7	TRBD1	TGTGCCAGCAGCCGGGACAGGGTTCCCTACGAGCAGTACTTC	CASSRDRVPYEQYF
.	TRBV15	TRBJ1-1	.	TGTGCCACCAGCAGAGTGTCCGGGGTTCGCACTGAAGCTTTCTTT	CATSRVSGVRTEAFF
.	TRBV29-1	TRBJ1-2	TRBD1	TGCAGCGTTGAGGGGACAGGGATGATCTATGGCTACACCTTC	CSVEGTGMIYGYTF
.	TRBV7-9	TRBJ1-2	.	TGTGCCAGCAGCTTATCCCCAGTCTATGGCTACACCTTC	CASSLSPVYGYTF
.	TRBV6-5	TRBJ1-1	.	TGTGCCAGCAGTTACACAGCAGGGATTACTGAAGCTTTCTTT	CASSYTAGITEAFF
.	TRBV5-8	TRBJ1-5	TRBD1	TGTGCCAGCAGGCGCCGGGACAGCCGCAATCAGCCCCAGCATTTT	CASRRRDSRNQPQHF
.	TRBV10-3	TRBJ1-5	.	TGTGCCATCAGTGAGGAGGGTGTTCGACAGCCCCAGCATTTT	CAISEEGVRQPQHF
.	TRBV7-2	TRBJ2-3	TRBD2	TGTGCCAGCAGCCGACTAGCTGCAGATACGCAGTATTTT	CASSRLAADTQYF
.	TRBV5-1	TRBJ1-4	TRBD1	TGCGCCAGCAGCCAGACCGGGACAGGGAATGAGTACAAAGGAAAACTGTTTTTT	CASSQTGTGNEYKGKLFF
once	TRBV19	TRBJ1-5	.	TGTGCCAGTAGTGGGGGGGGAACACTTAGCAATCAGCCCCAGCATTTT	CASSGGGTLSNQPQHF
.	TRBV25-1	TRBJ1-3	.	TGTGCCAGCAGTGAAATGACAGTCTCTGGAAACACCATATATTTT	CASSEMTVSGNTIYF
.	TRBV5-5	TRBJ2-7	TRBD1	TGTGCCAGCAGCTTGTTGGACAGGGGCGTTTACGAGCAGTACTTC	CASSLLDRGVYEQYF
.	TRBV9	TRBJ2-1	.	TGTGCCAGCAGCGTGGGGGCGGGAGTAGGGAATGAGCAGTTCTTC	CASSVGAGVGNEQFF
.	TRBV6-4	TRBJ1-3	.	TGTGCCAGCAGTGACTCCTACCCGCTGAACACCATATATTTT	CASSDSYPLNTIYF
.	TRBV4-3	TRBJ1-3	.	TGCGCCAGCAGCCAAGTGCAGGTCGCAAACACCATATATTTT	CASSQVQVANTIYF
.	TRBV7-2	TRBJ2-1	TRBD1	TGTGCCAGCAGCAAACAGGGGACACCCTCCTACAATGAGCAGTTCTTC	CASSKQGTPSYNEQFF